This entry describes one T cell receptor beta chain. No cognate antigen has been identified for it. Per-base qualities were not stored, and no clone one base away is much larger. This entry belongs to a study of beta chain features in type 1 diabetes (dated by TCRdb to between 2017 and 2018). Turning to the overall study: No differences in mean age, gender distribution, total cell number or subset yield were found between patients and healthy donors. Regulatory and stem cell-like memory subsets were isolated from only 8 patients and roughly 8 healthy donors, whereas naive and central memory subsets came from all 30 or so donors. In the study, TCRB repertoires of sorted circulating CD4+ T cell subsets from recently diagnosed type 1 diabetes patients were compared with those of matched healthy donors. A total of over 90,000,000 sorted cells were examined across all samples, and a strong correlation was observed between cell number per subset and RNA yield.

Beyond this particular receptor, the publication reports: Patients with type 1 diabetes made fewer insertions and deleted more nucleotides at VDJ recombination sites, implying thymic rearrangement abnormalities. Only small numbers of individuals were included in the HLA sub-analyses, which left unresolved whether HLA type had any influence on TCRB rearrangement. The naive, central memory and regulatory TCRB repertoires appeared to resemble one another more closely among patients than among healthy donors. In all four CD4+ subsets, TCRB CDR3 length was moderately but significantly shorter in type 1 diabetes patients. Sequencing cDNA rather than genomic DNA could over-represent highly expressing activated cells, although activation and CD3 levels did not differ between groups. Shorter templates might have been favored by PCR, but patient and control samples were amplified and corrected together, so both groups would have been affected equally by any skew.

All of the isolated RNA was reverse transcribed with the High Capacity cDNA Reverse Transcription Kit, so expressed TCRB transcripts were sequenced. Deep immunoSEQ sequencing was performed on naive, central memory and regulatory T cell samples, with an average of roughly 3.5 million total reads per sample. Sorted cells were lysed in RLT buffer, and RNA was extracted using DNase-treated RNeasy Micro or Mini kits according to cell number. Each cell subset was processed on its own to prevent cross-contamination, while patient and healthy donor samples were processed together. The immunoSEQ multiplex PCR was used to amplify TCRB sequences from cDNA, yielding 87-bp fragments that span the CDR3 region. Amplicons were sequenced on the Illumina HiSeq platform. As for how the authors treated the data: Synthetic template baselines were used to correct PCR bias computationally, reads within Hamming distance 2 were collapsed together, and singletons that could not be merged were discarded. Reads were aligned against IMGT to assign V, D and J genes, CDR3 length and insertions or deletions at six rearrangement sites. Within each subset, clonotype counts were normalized to the number of sorted cells before true diversity and Gini coefficients were calculated with the tcR R package. Repertoire sharing was quantified using the overlap coefficient calculated on TCRB nucleotide sequences. As a proxy for the pre-selection repertoire, out-of-frame TCRB sequences from naive cells were analyzed. TCRdb mirrors the immuneACCESS table, restricted to in-frame sequences. Some clones are absent from its copies; in checked studies, under half trace to an unresolved V gene, and the reason for the others is unknown. The D gene and trimming were derived from the DNA, and the V and J assignments and clone size from that table. Within this sample are some 700,000 clones, with over 10% of them counted one time only. The leading ten clones occupy approximately 0.021% of the sample.

Trimming takes 0 bases from V and 3 bases from J, and the germline ends sit 12 bases apart. The germline V gene (reference sequence) sets CDR1 to SEHNR and CDR2 to FQNEAQ. The CDR3 sequence holds 15 residues, the cysteine and phenylalanine included. Solely the CDR3 DNA is kept, with 45 bases framed from the first base. Each donor gave one peripheral blood draw, averaging approximately 110 mL, which was collected into heparinised tubes. Naive, central memory, regulatory and stem cell-like memory CD4+ T cells were sorted on a BD FACSAria II using a panel including CD45RO, CCR7, CD25, CD127, CD95 and CD27. A purity above 95% was achieved for all sorted populations. PBMCs were separated immediately by Lymphoprep density gradient centrifugation and were stained directly, without being cultured. So that batch effects would be minimized, each experiment stained and sorted samples in pairs, pairing one healthy donor with one patient.

Recombination linked TRBV7-9 to TRBJ2-7, with the D gene not confidently named. This sequence originates from a man in his late teens or twenties with type 1 diabetes. Material: naive CD4+ T cells from blood. Interpreted using the paper, the cell subset or site label stands for: true naive CD4+ T cells. The CDR3 region: CASSLAATGNYEQYF. Read as DNA, the sequence is TGTGCCAGCAGCTTAGCGGCCACGGGTAACTACGAGCAGTACTTC.